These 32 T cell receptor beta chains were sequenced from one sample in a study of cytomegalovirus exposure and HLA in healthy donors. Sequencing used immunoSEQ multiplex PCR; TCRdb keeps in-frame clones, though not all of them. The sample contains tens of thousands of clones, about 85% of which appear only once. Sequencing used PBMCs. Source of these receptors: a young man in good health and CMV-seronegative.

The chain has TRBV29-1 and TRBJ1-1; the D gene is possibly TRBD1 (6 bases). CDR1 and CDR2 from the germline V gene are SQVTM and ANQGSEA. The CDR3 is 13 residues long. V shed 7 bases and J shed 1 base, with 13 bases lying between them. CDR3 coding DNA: TGCAGCGCCCAAGGACAGCCGAACACTGAAGCTTTCTTT. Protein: CSAQGQPNTEAFF.

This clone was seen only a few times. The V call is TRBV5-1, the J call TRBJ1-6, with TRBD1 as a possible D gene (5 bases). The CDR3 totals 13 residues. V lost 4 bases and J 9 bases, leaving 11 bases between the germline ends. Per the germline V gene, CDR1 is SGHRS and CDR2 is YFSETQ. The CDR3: CASSQGGGSPLHF. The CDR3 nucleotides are TGCGCCAGCAGCCAGGGTGGCGGTTCACCCCTCCACTTT.

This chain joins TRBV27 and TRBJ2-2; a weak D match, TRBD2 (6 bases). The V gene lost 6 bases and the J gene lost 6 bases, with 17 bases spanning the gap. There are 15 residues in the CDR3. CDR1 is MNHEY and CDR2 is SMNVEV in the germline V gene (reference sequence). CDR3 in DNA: TGTGCCAGCAGGCACCGGGACTTCTTTGCCGGGGAGCTGTTTTTT. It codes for CASRHRDFFAGELFF.

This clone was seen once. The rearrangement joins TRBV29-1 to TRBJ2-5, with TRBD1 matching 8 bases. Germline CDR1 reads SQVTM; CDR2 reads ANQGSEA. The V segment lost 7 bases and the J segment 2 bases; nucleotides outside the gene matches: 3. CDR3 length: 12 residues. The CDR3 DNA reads TGCAGCGGTAGACAGGGGCAAGAGACCCAGTACTTC. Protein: CSGRQGQETQYF.

The CDR3 is CASSPTSGRMDEQFF. CDR3 nucleotide sequence: TGCGCCAGCAGCCCGACTAGCGGGAGGATGGATGAGCAGTTCTTC. The chain combines TRBV5-1 with TRBJ2-1; TRBD2 matches 13 bases. The CDR3 loop spans 15 amino acids. With V trimmed by 4 bases and J by 8 bases, 6 bases remained unmatched. Germline-derived CDR1 and CDR2 are SGHRS and YFSETQ.

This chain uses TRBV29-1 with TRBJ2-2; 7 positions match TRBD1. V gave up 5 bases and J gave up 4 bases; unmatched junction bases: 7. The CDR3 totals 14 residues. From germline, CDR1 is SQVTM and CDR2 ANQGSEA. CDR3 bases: TGCAGCGTTCGACAGGGCGAGAGCACCGGGGAGCTGTTTTTT. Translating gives CSVRQGESTGELFF.

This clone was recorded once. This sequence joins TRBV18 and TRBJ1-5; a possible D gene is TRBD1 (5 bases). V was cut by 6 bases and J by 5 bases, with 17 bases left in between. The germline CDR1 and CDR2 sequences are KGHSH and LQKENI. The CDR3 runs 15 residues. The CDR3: CASSPQGRSDQPQHF. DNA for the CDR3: TGTGCCAGCTCGCCGCAGGGTAGATCTGATCAGCCCCAGCATTTT.

The CDR3 spells CSVVPGDEQFF. The DNA for the CDR3 is TGCAGCGTTGTCCCCGGGGATGAGCAGTTCTTC. V usage is TRBV29-1 and J usage is TRBJ2-1, with a weak D call TRBD2 (5 bases). The V gene's germline CDR1 is SQVTM and CDR2 ANQGSEA. The CDR3 is 11 amino acids. Trimming stripped 4 bases from V and 8 bases from J, with 9 bases between.

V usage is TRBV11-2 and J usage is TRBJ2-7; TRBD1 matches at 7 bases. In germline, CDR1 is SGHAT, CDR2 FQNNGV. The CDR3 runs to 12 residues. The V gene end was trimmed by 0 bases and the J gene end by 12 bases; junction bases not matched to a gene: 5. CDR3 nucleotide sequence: TGTGCCAGCAGCTTAGATTGGGGGACAGTGTACTTC. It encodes CASSLDWGTVYF.

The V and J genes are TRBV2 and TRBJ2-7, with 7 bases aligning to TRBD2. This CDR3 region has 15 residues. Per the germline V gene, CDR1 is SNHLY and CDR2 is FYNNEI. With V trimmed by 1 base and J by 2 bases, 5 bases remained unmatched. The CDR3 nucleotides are TGTGCCAGCAGTGAAGGCCTAGCGGATACCTACGAGCAGTACTTC. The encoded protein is CASSEGLADTYEQYF.

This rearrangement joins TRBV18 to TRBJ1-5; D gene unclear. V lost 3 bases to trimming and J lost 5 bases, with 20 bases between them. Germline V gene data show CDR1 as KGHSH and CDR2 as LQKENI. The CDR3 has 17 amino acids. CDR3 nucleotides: TGTGCCAGCTCACCCCCGGGTTTTTGGAGCGGAGATCAGCCCCAGCATTTT. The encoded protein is CASSPPGFWSGDQPQHF.

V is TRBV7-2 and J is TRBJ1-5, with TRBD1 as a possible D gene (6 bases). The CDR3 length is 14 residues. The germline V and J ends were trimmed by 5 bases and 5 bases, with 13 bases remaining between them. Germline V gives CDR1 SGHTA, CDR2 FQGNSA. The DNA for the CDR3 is TGTGCCAGCAGCCTTACAGGGATCCATCAGCCCCAGCATTTT. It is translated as CASSLTGIHQPQHF.

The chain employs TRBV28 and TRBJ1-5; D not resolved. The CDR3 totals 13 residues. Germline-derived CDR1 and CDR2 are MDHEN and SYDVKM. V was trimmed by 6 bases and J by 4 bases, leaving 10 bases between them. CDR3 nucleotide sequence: TGTGCCAGCAGCCAGACGGGTAATCAGCCCCAGCATTTT. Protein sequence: CASSQTGNQPQHF.

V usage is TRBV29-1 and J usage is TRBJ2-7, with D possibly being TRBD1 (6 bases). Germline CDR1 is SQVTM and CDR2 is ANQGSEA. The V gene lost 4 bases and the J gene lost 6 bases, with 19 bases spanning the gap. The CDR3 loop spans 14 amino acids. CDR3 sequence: CSVAPGVHSTEQYF. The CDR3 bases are TGCAGCGTTGCACCAGGGGTACACTCCACCGAGCAGTACTTC.

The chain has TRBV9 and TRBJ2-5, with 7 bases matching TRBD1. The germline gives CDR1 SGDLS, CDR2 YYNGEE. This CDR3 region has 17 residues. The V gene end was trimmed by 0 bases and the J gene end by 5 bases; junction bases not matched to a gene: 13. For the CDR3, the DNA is TGTGCCAGCAGCGTAGTTGGGGCAGGGGGAAGTTCGGAGACCCAGTACTTC. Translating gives CASSVVGAGGSSETQYF.

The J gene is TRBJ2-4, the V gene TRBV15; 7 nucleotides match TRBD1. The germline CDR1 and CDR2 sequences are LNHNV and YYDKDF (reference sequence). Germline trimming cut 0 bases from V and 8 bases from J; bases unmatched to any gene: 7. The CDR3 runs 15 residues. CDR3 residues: CATSRDPTGMDIQYF. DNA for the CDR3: TGTGCCACCAGCAGAGACCCGACAGGGATGGACATTCAGTACTTC.

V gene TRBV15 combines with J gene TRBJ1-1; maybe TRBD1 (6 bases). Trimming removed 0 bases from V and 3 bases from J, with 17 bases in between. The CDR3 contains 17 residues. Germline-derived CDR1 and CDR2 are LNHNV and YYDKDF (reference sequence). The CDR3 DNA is TGTGCCACCAGCAGAGATTTACCAGGGGTTGTTGACACTGAAGCTTTCTTT. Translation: CATSRDLPGVVDTEAFF.

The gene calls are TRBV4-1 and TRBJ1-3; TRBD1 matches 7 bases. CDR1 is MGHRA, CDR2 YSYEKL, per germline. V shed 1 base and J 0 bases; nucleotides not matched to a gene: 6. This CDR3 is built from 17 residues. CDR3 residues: CASSQGLGQASGNTIYF. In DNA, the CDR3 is TGCGCCAGCAGCCAAGGTTTAGGACAGGCCTCTGGAAACACCATATATTTT.

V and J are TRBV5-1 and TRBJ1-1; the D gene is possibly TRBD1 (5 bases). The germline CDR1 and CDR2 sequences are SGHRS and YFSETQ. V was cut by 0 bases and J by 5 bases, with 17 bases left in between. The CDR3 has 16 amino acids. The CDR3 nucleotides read TGCGCCAGCAGCTTGGGGTTGGGGGGGTCGGGGACTGAAGCTTTCTTT. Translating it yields CASSLGLGGSGTEAFF.

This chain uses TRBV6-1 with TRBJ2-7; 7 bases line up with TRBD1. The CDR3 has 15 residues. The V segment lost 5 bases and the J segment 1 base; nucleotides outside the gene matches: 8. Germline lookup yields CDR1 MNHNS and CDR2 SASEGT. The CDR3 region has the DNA TGTGCCAGCAGTAGGGACAGCGCGAGATCCTACGAGCAGTACGTC. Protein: CASSRDSARSYEQYV.

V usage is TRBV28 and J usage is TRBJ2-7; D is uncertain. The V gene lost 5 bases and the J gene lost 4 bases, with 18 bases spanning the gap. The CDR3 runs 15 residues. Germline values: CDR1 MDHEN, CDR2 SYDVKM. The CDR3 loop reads CASSGSGPETYEQYV. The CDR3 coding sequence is TGTGCCAGCAGTGGCTCGGGTCCAGAGACTTACGAGCAGTACGTC.

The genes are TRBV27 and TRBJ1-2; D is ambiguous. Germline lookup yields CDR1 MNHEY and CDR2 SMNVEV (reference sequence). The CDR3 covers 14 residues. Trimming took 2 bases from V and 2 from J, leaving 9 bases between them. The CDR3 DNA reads TGTGCCAGCAGTTTAATAGGAGGGAACTATGGCTACACCTTC. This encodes CASSLIGGNYGYTF.

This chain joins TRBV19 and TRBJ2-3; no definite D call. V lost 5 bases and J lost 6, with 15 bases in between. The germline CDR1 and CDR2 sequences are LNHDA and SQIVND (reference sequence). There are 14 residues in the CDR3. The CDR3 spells CASSASLVQDTQYF. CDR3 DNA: TGTGCCAGTAGTGCTTCCCTGGTCCAGGATACGCAGTATTTT. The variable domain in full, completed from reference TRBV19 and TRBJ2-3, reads DGGITQSPKYLFRKEGQNVTLSCEQNLNHDAMYWYRQDPGQGLRLIYYSQIVNDFQKGDIAEGYSVSREKKESFPLTVTSAQKNPTAFYLCASSASLVQDTQYFGPGTRLTVL.

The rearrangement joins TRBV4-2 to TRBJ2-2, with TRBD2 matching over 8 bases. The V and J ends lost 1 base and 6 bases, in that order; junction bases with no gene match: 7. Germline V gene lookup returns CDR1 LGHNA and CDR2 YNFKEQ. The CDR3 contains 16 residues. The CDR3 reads CASSQGYGGASGELFF. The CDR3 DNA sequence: TGTGCCAGCAGCCAAGGATACGGGGGGGCTTCCGGGGAGCTGTTTTTT.

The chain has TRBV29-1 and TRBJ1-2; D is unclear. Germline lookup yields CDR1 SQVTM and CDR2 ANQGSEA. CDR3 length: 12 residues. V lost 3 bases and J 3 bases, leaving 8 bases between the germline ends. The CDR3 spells CSVEAAHYGYTF. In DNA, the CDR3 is TGCAGCGTTGAGGCGGCTCACTATGGCTACACCTTC.

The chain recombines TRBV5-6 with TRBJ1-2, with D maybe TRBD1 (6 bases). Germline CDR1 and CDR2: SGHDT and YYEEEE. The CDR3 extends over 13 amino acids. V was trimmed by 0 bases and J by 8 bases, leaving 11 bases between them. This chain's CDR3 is CASSLGQAIGYTF. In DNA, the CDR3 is TGTGCCAGCAGCTTGGGACAGGCTATAGGCTACACCTTC. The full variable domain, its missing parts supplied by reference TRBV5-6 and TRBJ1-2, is DAGVTQSPTHLIKTRGQQVTLRCSPKSGHDTVSWYQQALGQGPQFIFQYYEEEERQRGNFPDRFSGHQFPNYSSELNVNALLLGDSALYLCASSLGQAIGYTFGSGTRLTVV.

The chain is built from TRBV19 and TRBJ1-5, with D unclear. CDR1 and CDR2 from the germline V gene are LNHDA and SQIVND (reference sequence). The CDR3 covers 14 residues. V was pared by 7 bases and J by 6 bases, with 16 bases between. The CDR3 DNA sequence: TGTGCCAGTACCTCCGGGCCGGGAGTTCAGCCCCAGCATTTT. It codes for CASTSGPGVQPQHF.

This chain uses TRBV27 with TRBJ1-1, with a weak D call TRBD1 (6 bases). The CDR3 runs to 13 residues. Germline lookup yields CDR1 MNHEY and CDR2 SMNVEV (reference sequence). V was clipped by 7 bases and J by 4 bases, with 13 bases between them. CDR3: CASNTGSSTEAFF. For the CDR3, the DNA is TGTGCCAGCAATACAGGGAGTTCCACTGAAGCTTTCTTT.

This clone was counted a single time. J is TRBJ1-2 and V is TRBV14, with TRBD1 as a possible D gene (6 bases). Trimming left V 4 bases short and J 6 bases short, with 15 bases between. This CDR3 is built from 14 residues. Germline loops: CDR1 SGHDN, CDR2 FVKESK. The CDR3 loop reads CASSRRDIADGYTF. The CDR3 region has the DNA TGTGCCAGCAGCCGTCGGGACATAGCCGATGGCTACACCTTC. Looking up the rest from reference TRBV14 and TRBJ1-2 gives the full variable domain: EAGVTQFPSHSVIEKGQTVTLRCDPISGHDNLYWYRRVMGKEIKFLLHFVKESKQDESGMPNNRFLAERTGGTYSTLKVQPAELEDSGVYFCASSRRDIADGYTFGSGTRLTVV.

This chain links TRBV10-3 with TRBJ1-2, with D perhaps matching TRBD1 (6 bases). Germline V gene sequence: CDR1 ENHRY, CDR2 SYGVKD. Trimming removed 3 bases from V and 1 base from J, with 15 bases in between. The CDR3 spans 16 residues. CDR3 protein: CAISDPRDKHNYGYTF. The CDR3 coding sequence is TGTGCCATCAGTGACCCCCGGGACAAACATAACTATGGCTACACCTTC.

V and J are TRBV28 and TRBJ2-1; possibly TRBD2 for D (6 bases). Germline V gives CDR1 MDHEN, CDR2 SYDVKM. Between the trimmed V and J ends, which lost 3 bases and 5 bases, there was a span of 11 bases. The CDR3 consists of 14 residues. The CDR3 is CASSLSGRHNEQFF. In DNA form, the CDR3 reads TGTGCCAGCAGTTTGAGCGGGCGTCACAATGAGCAGTTCTTC.

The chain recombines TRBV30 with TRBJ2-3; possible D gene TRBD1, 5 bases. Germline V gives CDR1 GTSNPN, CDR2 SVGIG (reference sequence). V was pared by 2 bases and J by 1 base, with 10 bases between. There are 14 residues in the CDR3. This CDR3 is CAWSPGFGTDTQYF. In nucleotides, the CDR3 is TGTGCCTGGAGTCCAGGGTTTGGCACAGATACGCAGTATTTT.